These 13 T cell receptor beta chains originate from one sample sequenced in a study of T cell responses to AZD1222 COVID-19 vaccine. Profiled with immunoSEQ multiplex PCR; TCRdb holds only in-frame clones, not every one. Of 90,000 to 100,000 clones listed, about 85% were seen once; the top ten hold just under 3%. Sample: peripheral blood, taken on day 0 of AZD1222 vaccination. Every receptor here comes from an adult in good health.

The J gene is TRBJ2-7, the V gene TRBV7-9, with D maybe TRBD2 (6 bases). The CDR3 is 13 amino acids. With 5 bases removed from V and 4 bases from J, the gap between germline ends came to 12 bases. CDR1 and CDR2 from the germline V gene are SEHNR and FQNEAQ (reference sequence). Here the CDR3 reads CASSRPGEYEQYF. The DNA for the CDR3 is TGTGCCAGCAGCAGGCCGGGGGAGTACGAGCAGTACTTC.

This sequence joins TRBV6-1 and TRBJ1-5; no firm D call. Trimming pared 3 bases from V and 5 bases from J, leaving 8 bases between. Germline V gene sequence: CDR1 MNHNS, CDR2 SASEGT. The length of the CDR3 is 13 residues. CDR3: CASSDSLHQPQHF. CDR3 nucleotide sequence: TGTGCCAGCAGTGATTCCCTACATCAGCCCCAGCATTTT.

The rearrangement uses TRBV15 and TRBJ2-7, with D tentatively TRBD2 (5 bases). V was clipped by 1 base and J by 2 bases, with 9 bases between them. CDR3 size: 14 residues. Germline V gene data show CDR1 as LNHNV and CDR2 as YYDKDF (reference sequence). The CDR3 is CATSRVVGAYEQYF. CDR3 in DNA: TGTGCCACCAGCAGAGTTGTCGGGGCCTACGAGCAGTACTTC.

This chain uses TRBV4-2 with TRBJ1-1; the D gene is possibly TRBD1 (5 bases). The V end lost 2 bases, the J end lost 4 bases, and 11 bases lay between the germline ends. Germline CDR1 reads LGHNA; CDR2 reads YNFKEQ. The CDR3 covers 14 residues. CDR3 sequence reads: CASSQTQVATEAFF. The CDR3 DNA reads as TGTGCCAGCAGCCAAACACAGGTGGCCACTGAAGCTTTCTTT.

The table lists this clone with a few counts. The rearrangement uses TRBV7-2 and TRBJ2-1; no definite D call. Trimming pared 6 bases from V and 6 bases from J, leaving 21 bases between. CDR1 is SGHTA, CDR2 FQGNSA, per germline. This CDR3 region has 16 residues. CDR3: CASSRMDPQRVNEQFF. The CDR3, as DNA: TGTGCCAGCAGTCGAATGGACCCACAGAGAGTCAATGAGCAGTTCTTC.

The chain is built from TRBV5-4 and TRBJ2-5, with TRBD2 matching 10 bases. The CDR3 has 15 residues. The V gene's germline CDR1 is SGHNT and CDR2 YYREEE (reference sequence). V trimming: 7 bases; J trimming: 2 bases; junction bases outside the gene matches: 8. The CDR3 reads CASAASGRGQETQYF. In nucleotides, the CDR3 is TGTGCCAGCGCGGCTAGCGGGAGAGGGCAAGAGACCCAGTACTTC.

The chain joins TRBV5-4 to TRBJ1-1, with TRBD1 identical over 9 bases. CDR1 is SGHNT and CDR2 is YYREEE in the germline V gene (reference sequence). V lost 4 bases to trimming and J lost 0 bases; unmatched junction nucleotides: 7. The CDR3 loop spans 16 amino acids. The DNA for the CDR3 is TGTGCCAGCAGCCAGGGACAGGGTGTCGTGAACACTGAAGCTTTCTTT. It yields the protein CASSQGQGVVNTEAFF.

The chain uses TRBV19 and TRBJ2-7; 11 nucleotides align to TRBD1. The CDR3 spans 15 residues. V was clipped by 5 bases and J by 3 bases; unmatched bases: 6. In germline, CDR1 is LNHDA, CDR2 SQIVND (reference sequence). The CDR3 protein is CASSSGGQGVYEQYF. CDR3 bases: TGTGCCAGTAGTTCGGGGGGACAGGGGGTCTACGAGCAGTACTTC.

The gene calls are TRBV9 and TRBJ2-7, with a weak D call TRBD1 (7 bases). Trimming stripped 3 bases from V and 3 bases from J, with 13 bases between. Germline loops: CDR1 SGDLS, CDR2 YYNGEE. The CDR3 consists of 14 residues. CDR3 sequence reads: CASSATGRNYEQYF. In DNA form, the CDR3 reads TGTGCCAGCAGCGCGACAGGGAGGAACTACGAGCAGTACTTC.

J is TRBJ1-1 and V is TRBV3-1 (or the pseudogene TRBV3-2); 9 nucleotides align to TRBD1. The J segment lost 1 base and the V segment lost 1 base, leaving 7 bases of the junction unmatched. CDR1 and CDR2 (germline): LGHDT, YNNKEL (reference sequence). The CDR3 extends over 17 amino acids. In nucleotides, the CDR3 is TGTGCCAGCAGCCAAGCCGGACAGGGGAGGGGGAACACTGAAGCTTTCTTT. This translates into CASSQAGQGRGNTEAFF.

The V and J genes are TRBV4-2 and TRBJ2-3; 11 nucleotides agree with TRBD2. Unmatched junction bases numbered 11, after V lost 0 bases and J lost 6 bases. Germline V gene lookup returns CDR1 LGHNA and CDR2 YNFKEQ. This CDR3 contains 18 residues. As DNA, the CDR3 is TGTGCCAGCAGCCAAGAACGAATGGTAGCGGGAGGGCACGATACGCAGTATTTT. It specifies CASSQERMVAGGHDTQYF.

CDR3 residues: CASSVGTTNEKLFF. In nucleotides, the CDR3 is TGTGCCAGCAGCGTAGGTACAACTAATGAAAAACTGTTTTTT. The chain links TRBV9 to TRBJ1-4, with unresolved D. Germline V gene lookup returns CDR1 SGDLS and CDR2 YYNGEE. Trimming left V 0 bases short and J 0 bases short, with 3 bases between. The CDR3 extends over 14 amino acids.

V gene TRBV12-5 combines with J gene TRBJ2-3, with D maybe TRBD2 (7 bases). CDR1 and CDR2 (germline): LGHNT, FRNRAP. V was pared by 2 bases and J by 6 bases, with 30 bases between. This CDR3 contains 20 residues. As DNA, the CDR3 is TGTGCTAGTGGTTTGCCAAATCCCAAGATAGGGGGGGGCTCGTGGGATACGCAGTATTTT. It yields the protein CASGLPNPKIGGGSWDTQYF.